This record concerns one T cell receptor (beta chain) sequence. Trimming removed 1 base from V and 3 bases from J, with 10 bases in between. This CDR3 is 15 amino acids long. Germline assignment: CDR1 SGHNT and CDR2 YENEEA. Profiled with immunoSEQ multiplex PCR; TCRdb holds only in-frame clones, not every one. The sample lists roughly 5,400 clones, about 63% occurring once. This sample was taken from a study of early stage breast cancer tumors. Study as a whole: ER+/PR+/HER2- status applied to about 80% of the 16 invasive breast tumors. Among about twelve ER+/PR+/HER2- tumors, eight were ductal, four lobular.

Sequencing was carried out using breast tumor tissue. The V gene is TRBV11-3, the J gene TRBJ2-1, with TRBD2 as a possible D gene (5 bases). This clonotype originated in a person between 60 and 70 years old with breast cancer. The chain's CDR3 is CASSLGRGGYNEQFF. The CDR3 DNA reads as TGTGCCAGCAGCTTAGGGCGCGGAGGCTACAATGAGCAGTTCTTC.